The 25 T cell receptor beta chains below were found in one sample sequenced in a study of T cell changes during pregnancy in multiple sclerosis. Produced via immunoSEQ multiplex PCR; TCRdb's table is partial and in-frame only. The data contain more than 80,000 clones, more than 90% of them seen just once; the ten biggest clones take up 0.85% to 1.2%. This material consisted of peripheral blood, taken in the second trimester of pregnancy. These receptors all stem from a female donor with multiple sclerosis, enrolled in a pregnancy study.

This clone occurred once. The rearrangement joins TRBV2 to TRBJ1-2; 7 bases are a match to TRBD1. Germline CDR1 SNHLY, CDR2 FYNNEI. V gave up 7 bases and J gave up 4 bases; unmatched junction bases: 9. The CDR3 is made up of 14 amino acids. The CDR3 loop is CASMEYRGGYGYTF. DNA of the CDR3: TGTGCCAGCATGGAGTACAGGGGCGGCTATGGCTACACCTTC.

The chain joins TRBV18 to TRBJ2-3; a possible D gene is TRBD1 (5 bases). The germline gives CDR1 KGHSH, CDR2 LQKENI. V shed 1 base and J shed 4 bases, with 9 bases lying between them. This CDR3 region has 14 residues. The CDR3 coding sequence is TGTGCCAGCTCACCACTGGACACCCCAGATACGCAGTATTTT. The encoded protein is CASSPLDTPDTQYF. Full variable domain (outside the CDR3, taken from reference TRBV18 and TRBJ2-3): NAGVMQNPRHLVRRRGQEARLRCSPMKGHSHVYWYRQLPEEGLKFMVYLQKENIIDESGMPKERFSAEFPKEGPSILRIQQVVRGDSAAYFCASSPLDTPDTQYFGPGTRLTVL.

The rearrangement uses TRBV7-2 and TRBJ1-2, with 9 nucleotides matching TRBD1. Looked up from germline, CDR1 is SGHTA and CDR2 is FQGNSA. This CDR3 is built from 14 residues. The J segment lost 7 bases and the V segment lost 1 base, leaving 4 bases of the junction unmatched. CDR3 in DNA: TGTGCCAGCAGCTTAGACAGGGGGCAGTTTGGCTACACCTTC. It codes for CASSLDRGQFGYTF.

The chain joins TRBV5-1 to TRBJ2-5; D is perhaps TRBD1 (5 bases). Per germline, CDR1 SGHRS and CDR2 YFSETQ. V was shortened by 0 bases and J by 2 bases, with 8 bases between the two germline ends. CDR3 size: 14 residues. The CDR3 reads CASSLAGAQETQYF. DNA of the CDR3: TGCGCCAGCAGCTTGGCTGGGGCGCAAGAGACCCAGTACTTC.

V is TRBV29-1 and J is TRBJ2-5, with 10 bases matching TRBD1. The CDR3 runs to 16 residues. Germline values: CDR1 SQVTM, CDR2 ANQGSEA. After removal of 5 bases from V and 4 bases from J, the junction contained 13 bases not matched to a gene. The CDR3 region is CSVSYSGTGVRETQYF. The CDR3 DNA reads as TGCAGCGTTTCATACTCCGGGACAGGGGTGCGAGAGACCCAGTACTTC.

This sequence joins TRBV27 and TRBJ1-6, with 7 bases that match TRBD1. The CDR3 is 21 amino acids. Germline CDR1 and CDR2: MNHEY and SMNVEV (reference sequence). Germline trimming cut 3 bases from V and 3 bases from J; bases unmatched to any gene: 20. The CDR3 nucleotides are TGTGCCAGCAGTTTTACTAACACAGGGGAATTCGGAGTGCTCTATAATTCACCCCTCCACTTT. Its protein product is CASSFTNTGEFGVLYNSPLHF.

V gene TRBV30 combines with J gene TRBJ2-1; 8 bases are a match to TRBD2. CDR3 length equals 16 residues. V lost 2 bases, J lost 4 bases, and 10 bases stayed unmatched. Germline V gene sequence: CDR1 GTSNPN, CDR2 SVGIG (reference sequence). The CDR3 is CAWSPLAGSGYNEQFF. CDR3 coding DNA: TGTGCCTGGAGTCCCTTAGCGGGATCCGGGTACAATGAGCAGTTCTTC.

The chain links TRBV9 to TRBJ2-3; D call uncertain. V was trimmed by 6 bases and J by 2 bases, leaving 10 bases between them. Germline values: CDR1 SGDLS, CDR2 YYNGEE. CDR3 size: 13 residues. The CDR3 DNA reads as TGTGCCAGCATGAAACTTAACACAGATACGCAGTATTTT. It encodes CASMKLNTDTQYF.

The V call is TRBV6-5, the J call TRBJ1-5; D is undetermined. V was clipped by 6 bases and J by 3 bases, with 15 bases between them. Germline CDR1 and CDR2: MNHEY and SVGAGI. The CDR3 is 15 residues long. DNA for the CDR3: TGTGCCAGCAGAAAATTGCAAGAGTTCAATCAGCCCCAGCATTTT. Encoded protein: CASRKLQEFNQPQHF.

CDR3 nucleotide sequence: TGTGCCAGCGCACAGGGAAGAGTGGACCAGCCCCAGCATTTT. It specifies CASAQGRVDQPQHF. This chain uses TRBV27 with TRBJ1-5; the D gene is possibly TRBD1 (6 bases). The length of the CDR3 is 14 residues. Trimming removed 8 bases from V and 7 bases from J, with 18 bases in between. CDR1 is MNHEY, CDR2 SMNVEV, per germline (reference sequence).

This chain connects TRBV27 to TRBJ1-4; no reliable D call. This CDR3 is built from 16 residues. Trimming left V 3 bases short and J 0 bases short, with 11 bases between. The V gene's germline CDR1 is MNHEY and CDR2 SMNVEV (reference sequence). CDR3 bases: TGTGCCAGCAGTTTTTGGGGAGGAGCAACTAATGAAAAACTGTTTTTT. Protein product: CASSFWGGATNEKLFF.

The chain has TRBV19 and TRBJ2-1, with D possibly TRBD2 on 7 matching bases. Germline V gene sequence: CDR1 LNHDA, CDR2 SQIVND (reference sequence). This CDR3 comprises 15 residues. Trimming removed 3 bases from V and 4 bases from J, with 13 bases in between. For the CDR3, the DNA is TGTGCCAGTAGTATTGCGGGGGCAGATTACAATGAGCAGTTCTTC. Translating gives CASSIAGADYNEQFF. The variable domain in full, completed from reference TRBV19 and TRBJ2-1, reads DGGITQSPKYLFRKEGQNVTLSCEQNLNHDAMYWYRQDPGQGLRLIYYSQIVNDFQKGDIAEGYSVSREKKESFPLTVTSAQKNPTAFYLCASSIAGADYNEQFFGPGTRLTVL.

The genes are TRBV19 and TRBJ2-7, with D possibly matching TRBD1 (5 bases). CDR1 and CDR2 from the germline V gene are LNHDA and SQIVND (reference sequence). Trimming left V 5 bases short and J 0 bases short, with 11 bases between. The CDR3 consists of 14 residues. CDR3 DNA: TGTGCCAGTAGTTTCACAGGCGGCTCCTACGAGCAGTACTTC. Protein: CASSFTGGSYEQYF.

This clone was seen just once. V usage is TRBV9 and J usage is TRBJ2-7; tentative D call: TRBD1 (6 bases). The CDR3 runs to 17 residues. Trimming stripped 0 bases from V and 3 bases from J, with 19 bases between. Germline V gene data show CDR1 as SGDLS and CDR2 as YYNGEE. In nucleotides, the CDR3 is TGTGCCAGCAGCGTAGGTCTAGGTGCAGGGGCCTACTACGAGCAGTACTTC. Its protein product is CASSVGLGAGAYYEQYF.

J is TRBJ2-1 and V is TRBV27; perhaps TRBD2 as D (5 bases). The CDR3 sequence is 18 residues long. Trimming took 4 bases from V and 5 from J, leaving 24 bases between them. Germline CDR1 MNHEY, CDR2 SMNVEV (reference sequence). CDR3 in amino acids: CASSSSGRRKLTDNEQFF. The CDR3 bases are TGTGCCAGCAGTTCCTCGGGAAGGAGAAAGCTTACAGACAATGAGCAGTTCTTC.

The chain uses TRBV28 and TRBJ1-1; 10 bases fit TRBD1. Germline V lookup: CDR1 MDHEN, CDR2 SYDVKM. The CDR3 loop spans 11 amino acids. V shed 8 bases, J shed 11 bases, and the junction held 5 bases outside the gene matches. CDR3 protein: CASGTGVGAFF. The CDR3 DNA reads TGTGCCAGCGGGACAGGGGTGGGTGCTTTCTTT.

This chain links TRBV7-9 with TRBJ1-1, with D maybe TRBD1 (5 bases). CDR3 length equals 16 residues. The ends were cut back, 3 bases at V and 3 bases at J, with 17 bases in the middle. From germline, CDR1 is SEHNR and CDR2 FQNEAQ (reference sequence). CDR3 in amino acids: CASSFTPGGGHTEAFF. CDR3 in DNA: TGTGCCAGCAGCTTTACCCCCGGGGGGGGTCACACTGAAGCTTTCTTT.

Turning to this clone: At one end, the junction sequence differs from germline, possibly due to a read error. The chain uses TRBV27 and TRBJ1-2, with a possible D match to TRBD1 (5 bases). This CDR3 has 14 residues. Germline loops: CDR1 MNHEY, CDR2 SMNVEV (reference sequence). As DNA, the CDR3 is TGTGCCAGCAGTCCCCTGGAGGGGATCTATAGCTACACCTTC. Amino acid sequence: CASSPLEGIYSYTF.

This sequence joins TRBV9 and TRBJ1-3; D not certain. V was clipped by 0 bases and J by 1 base, with 8 bases between them. Looked up from germline, CDR1 is SGDLS and CDR2 is YYNGEE. There are 15 residues in the CDR3. The CDR3 DNA sequence: TGTGCCAGCAGCGTAGACCCGGGATCTGGAAACACCATATATTTT. Translating it yields CASSVDPGSGNTIYF.

The chain combines TRBV6-6 with TRBJ1-3; 7 positions agree with TRBD1. The CDR3 has 16 residues. V lost 6 bases to trimming and J lost 0 bases; unmatched junction nucleotides: 8. Germline V gene data show CDR1 as MNHNY and CDR2 as SVGAGI (reference sequence). CDR3 DNA: TGTGCCAGCAGGAGACAGGGCTTTTACTCTGGAAACACCATATATTTT. Translation gives CASRRQGFYSGNTIYF.

The CDR3 DNA sequence: TGCGCCAGCAGCTTCGAGGGGGATCAGCCCCAGCATTTT. Its translation: CASSFEGDQPQHF. The chain is built from TRBV5-1 and TRBJ1-5, with D maybe TRBD1 (6 bases). The CDR3 contains 13 residues. Germline V gene data show CDR1 as SGHRS and CDR2 as YFSETQ. V shed 2 bases and J shed 5 bases, with 8 bases lying between them.

The chain combines TRBV9 with TRBJ1-2, with D hard to call. V lost 0 bases and J 3 bases, leaving 6 bases between the germline ends. This CDR3 has 13 residues. Germline V gene sequence: CDR1 SGDLS, CDR2 YYNGEE. The CDR3 DNA follows: TGTGCCAGCAGCGTAGGGGAGTACTATGGCTACACCTTC. Translating gives CASSVGEYYGYTF.

V usage is TRBV15 and J usage is TRBJ2-2, with 11 bases identical to TRBD1. The germline CDR1 and CDR2 sequences are LNHNV and YYDKDF (reference sequence). The CDR3 spans 16 residues. Trimming removed 1 base from V and 5 bases from J; junction bases left unmatched: 3. The CDR3 nucleotides read TGTGCCACCAGCAGAGTGGGACAGGGGGTAACCGGGGAGCTGTTTTTT. This gives the protein CATSRVGQGVTGELFF. Full variable domain (remainder filled in from reference TRBV15 and TRBJ2-2): DAMVIQNPRYQVTQFGKPVTLSCSQTLNHNVMYWYQQKSSQAPKLLFHYYDKDFNNEADTPDNFQSRRPNTSFCFLDIRSPGLGDTAMYLCATSRVGQGVTGELFFGEGSRLTVL.

J is TRBJ2-5 and V is TRBV10-1; TRBD1 aligns across 7 bases. Germline V gene lookup returns CDR1 WNHNN and CDR2 SYGVQD (reference sequence). J lost 2 bases, V lost 2 bases, and 2 bases had no gene match. The CDR3 has 14 residues. Here the CDR3 reads CASSETGEQETQYF. DNA of the CDR3: TGCGCCAGCAGTGAGACAGGGGAACAAGAGACCCAGTACTTC.

The chain employs TRBV6-6 and TRBJ1-3; a weak D match, TRBD1 (5 bases). CDR3 size: 15 residues. The V end lost 6 bases, the J end lost 3 bases, and 15 bases lay between the germline ends. Germline CDR1 is MNHNY and CDR2 is SVGAGI (reference sequence). The CDR3 DNA reads as TGTGCCAGCAGATTATCGGGACTGAGTGGAAACACCATATATTTT. This translates into CASRLSGLSGNTIYF.